The 8 T cell receptor beta chains given below trace back to one sample, sequenced in a study of control samples from healthy donors and cancer patients. TCRdb's copy holds only in-frame clones and misses some; the assay was immunoSEQ multiplex PCR. The sample consists of 100,000 or so clones, roughly 86% of them appearing once. The sequencing sample was made of blood. The receptors derive from a woman aged 50 to 65 in good health.

The chain joins TRBV9 to TRBJ1-2, with 12 bases identical to TRBD1. The trim removed 3 bases at V and 7 bases at J, leaving 10 bases unmatched. Germline CDR1 SGDLS, CDR2 YYNGEE. CDR3 length: 16 amino acids. The CDR3 sequence: CASSAKGQGAGIGYTF. For the CDR3, the DNA is TGTGCCAGCAGCGCCAAGGGACAGGGGGCGGGCATTGGCTACACCTTC.

J is TRBJ2-7 and V is TRBV4-2; possibly TRBD2 for D (6 bases). The CDR3 is 16 amino acids. CDR1 LGHNA and CDR2 YNFKEQ come from the germline V gene. Trimming stripped 0 bases from V and 9 bases from J, with 21 bases between. The DNA for the CDR3 is TGTGCCAGCAGCCAAGATTTAACTAGCCCGGAGTTGGGGCAGTACTTC. Protein sequence: CASSQDLTSPELGQYF.

The chain is built from TRBV7-2 and TRBJ1-3; TRBD1 agrees at 9 bases. Per germline, CDR1 SGHTA and CDR2 FQGNSA. Trimming took 4 bases from V and 4 from J; bases not matched to a gene: 5. The CDR3 extends over 15 amino acids. CDR3 nucleotide sequence: TGTGCCAGCAGCTCACAGGGGGCGCAGGGAAACACCATATATTTT. This gives the protein CASSSQGAQGNTIYF.

This chain uses TRBV3-1 (or the pseudogene TRBV3-2) with TRBJ1-3, with D hard to call. Germline values: CDR1 LGHDT, CDR2 YNNKEL (reference sequence). Trimming removed 5 bases at V and 3 bases at J, with 5 bases between. The CDR3 totals 12 residues. CDR3 bases: TGTGCCAGCAGCTCCCGTGGAAACACCATATATTTT. Its translation is CASSSRGNTIYF.

The chain has TRBV5-1 and TRBJ2-4, with D possibly TRBD2 on 6 matching bases. Germline lookup yields CDR1 SGHRS and CDR2 YFSETQ. V shed 4 bases and J shed 5 bases, with 16 bases lying between them. The CDR3 is 15 residues long. The CDR3 sequence: CASSGYTGAQNIQYF. As DNA, the CDR3 is TGCGCCAGCAGCGGGTATACGGGAGCACAAAACATTCAGTACTTC.

V usage is TRBV5-1 and J usage is TRBJ2-1; the match to TRBD2 covers 10 bases. There are 16 residues in the CDR3. V lost 0 bases and J lost 7; bases outside the gene matches: 7. In germline, CDR1 is SGHRS, CDR2 YFSETQ. As DNA, the CDR3 is TGCGCCAGCAGCTTGGGTAGCGGGGGGATAGAAAATGAGCAGTTCTTC. Its translation is CASSLGSGGIENEQFF.

The V and J genes are TRBV5-5 and TRBJ2-7; possibly TRBD1 for D (6 bases). Germline V CDR1 and CDR2: SGHKS, YYEKEE (reference sequence). The CDR3 spans 15 residues. With 4 bases removed from V and 3 bases from J, the gap between germline ends came to 17 bases. DNA for the CDR3: TGTGCCAGCAGCCCCTGGGCAGGGGCCAGCTACGAGCAGTACTTC. It specifies CASSPWAGASYEQYF. The full variable domain, rest sourced from reference TRBV5-5 and TRBJ2-7, is DAGVTQSPTHLIKTRGQQVTLRCSPISGHKSVSWYQQVLGQGPQFIFQYYEKEERGRGNFPDRFSARQFPNYSSELNVNALLLGDSALYLCASSPWAGASYEQYFGPGTRLTVT.

The gene calls are TRBV7-9 and TRBJ2-5, with 8 bases lining up with TRBD2. This CDR3 comprises 16 residues. Germline-derived CDR1 and CDR2 are SEHNR and FQNEAQ (reference sequence). The V and J ends lost 5 bases and 1 base, in that order; junction bases with no gene match: 9. The CDR3 coding sequence is TGTGCCAGCAGCCTTTATGGACTAGCCATCCAAGAGACCCAGTACTTC. Amino acid sequence: CASSLYGLAIQETQYF.